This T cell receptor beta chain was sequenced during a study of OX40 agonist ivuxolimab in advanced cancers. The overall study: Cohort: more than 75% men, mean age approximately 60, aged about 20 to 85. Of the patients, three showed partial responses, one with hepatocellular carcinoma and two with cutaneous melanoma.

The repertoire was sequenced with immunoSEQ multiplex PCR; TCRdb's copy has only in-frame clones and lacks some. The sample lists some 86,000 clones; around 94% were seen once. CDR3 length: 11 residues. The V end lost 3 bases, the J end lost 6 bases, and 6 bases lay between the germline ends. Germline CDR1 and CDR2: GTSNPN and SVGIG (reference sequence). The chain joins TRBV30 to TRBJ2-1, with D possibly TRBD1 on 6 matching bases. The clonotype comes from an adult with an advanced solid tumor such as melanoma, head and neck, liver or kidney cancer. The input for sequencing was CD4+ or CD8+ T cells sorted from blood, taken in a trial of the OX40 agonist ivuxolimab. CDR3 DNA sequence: TGTGCCTGGAGACAGGGCAATGAGCAGTTCTTC. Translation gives CAWRQGNEQFF.